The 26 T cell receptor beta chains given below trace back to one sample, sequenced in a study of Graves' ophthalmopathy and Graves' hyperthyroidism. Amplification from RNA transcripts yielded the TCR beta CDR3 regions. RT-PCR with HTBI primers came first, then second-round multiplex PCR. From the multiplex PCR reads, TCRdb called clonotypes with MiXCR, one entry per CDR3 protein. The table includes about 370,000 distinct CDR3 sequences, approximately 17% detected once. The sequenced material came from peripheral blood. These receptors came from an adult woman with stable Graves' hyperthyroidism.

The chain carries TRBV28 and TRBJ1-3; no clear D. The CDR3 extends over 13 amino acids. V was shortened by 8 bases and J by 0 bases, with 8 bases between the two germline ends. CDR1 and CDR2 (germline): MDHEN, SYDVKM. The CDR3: CASRSNSGNTIYF. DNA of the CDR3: TGTGCCAGCCGTTCAAACTCTGGAAACACCATATATTTT.

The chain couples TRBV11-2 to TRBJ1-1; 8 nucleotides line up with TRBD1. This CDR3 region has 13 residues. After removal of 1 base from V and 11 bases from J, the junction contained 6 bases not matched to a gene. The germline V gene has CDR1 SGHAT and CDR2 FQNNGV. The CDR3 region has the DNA TGTGCCAGCAGCTTAGTCAAGAACAGGGGGGCTTTCTTT. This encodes CASSLVKNRGAFF.

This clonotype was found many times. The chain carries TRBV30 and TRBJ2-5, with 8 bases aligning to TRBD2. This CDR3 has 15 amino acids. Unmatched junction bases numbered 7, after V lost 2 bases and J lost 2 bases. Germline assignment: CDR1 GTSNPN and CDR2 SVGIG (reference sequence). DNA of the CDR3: TGTGCCTGGAGTAAACCGACTAGCGTACAAGAGACCCAGTACTTC. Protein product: CAWSKPTSVQETQYF.

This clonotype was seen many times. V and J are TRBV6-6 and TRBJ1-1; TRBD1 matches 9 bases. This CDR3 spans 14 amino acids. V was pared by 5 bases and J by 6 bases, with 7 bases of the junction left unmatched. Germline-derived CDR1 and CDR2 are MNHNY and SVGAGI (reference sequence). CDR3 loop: CASSNRGRMAEAFF. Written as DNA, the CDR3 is TGTGCCAGCAGTAACAGGGGGCGGATGGCTGAAGCTTTCTTT.

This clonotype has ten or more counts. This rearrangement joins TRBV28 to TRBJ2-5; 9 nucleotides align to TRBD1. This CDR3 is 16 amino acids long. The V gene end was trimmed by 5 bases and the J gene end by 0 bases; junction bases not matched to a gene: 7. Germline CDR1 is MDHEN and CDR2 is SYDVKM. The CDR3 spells CASSTSGTGYQETQYF. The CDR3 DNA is TGTGCCAGCAGTACTTCCGGGACAGGGTACCAAGAGACCCAGTACTTC.

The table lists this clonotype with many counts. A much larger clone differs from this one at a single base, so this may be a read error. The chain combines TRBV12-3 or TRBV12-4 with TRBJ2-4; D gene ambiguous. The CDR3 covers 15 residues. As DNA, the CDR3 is TGTGCCAGCAGTTTAGCTAAGGGCAGGAAAAACGTTCAGTACTTC. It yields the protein CASSLAKGRKNVQYF.

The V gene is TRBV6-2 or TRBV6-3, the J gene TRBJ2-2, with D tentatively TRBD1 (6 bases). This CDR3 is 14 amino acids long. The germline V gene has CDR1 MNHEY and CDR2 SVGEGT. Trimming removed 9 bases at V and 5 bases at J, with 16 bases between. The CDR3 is CASAGTTKTGELFF. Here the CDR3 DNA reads TGTGCCAGTGCCGGGACAACCAAAACCGGGGAGCTGTTTTTT.

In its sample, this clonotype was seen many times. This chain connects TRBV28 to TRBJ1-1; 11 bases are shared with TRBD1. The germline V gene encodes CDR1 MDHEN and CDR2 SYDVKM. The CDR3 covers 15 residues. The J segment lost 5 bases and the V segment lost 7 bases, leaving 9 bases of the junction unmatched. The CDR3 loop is CASINLGQGETEAFF. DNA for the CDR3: TGTGCCAGCATTAACCTGGGACAGGGGGAGACTGAAGCTTTCTTT.

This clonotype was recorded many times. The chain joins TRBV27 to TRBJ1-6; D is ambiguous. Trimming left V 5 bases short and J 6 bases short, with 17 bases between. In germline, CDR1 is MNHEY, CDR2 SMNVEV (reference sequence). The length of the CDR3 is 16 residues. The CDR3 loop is CASSTLLKGGNSPLHF. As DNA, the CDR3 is TGTGCCAGCAGTACCCTTCTCAAGGGAGGTAATTCACCCCTCCACTTT.

The CDR3 nucleotides read TGTGCCAGCGGTCTGTCCGGGGACACCGGGGAGCTGTTTTTT. This gives the protein CASGLSGDTGELFF. The gene calls are TRBV6-1 and TRBJ2-2, with TRBD2 as a possible D gene (5 bases). Germline-derived CDR1 and CDR2 are MNHNS and SASEGT. Trimming took off 8 bases at V and 3 bases at J, with 13 bases between the two ends. The CDR3 loop spans 14 amino acids.

CDR3 coding DNA: TGTGCCAGCAGCTTAGGTGGTTTTTTCGGGGAGCTGTTTTTT. Translated: CASSLGGFFGELFF. The chain recombines TRBV7-2 with TRBJ2-2, with no clear D. Trimming removed 1 base from V and 7 bases from J, with 10 bases in between. Germline V gene data show CDR1 as SGHTA and CDR2 as FQGNSA. The CDR3 is 14 residues long.

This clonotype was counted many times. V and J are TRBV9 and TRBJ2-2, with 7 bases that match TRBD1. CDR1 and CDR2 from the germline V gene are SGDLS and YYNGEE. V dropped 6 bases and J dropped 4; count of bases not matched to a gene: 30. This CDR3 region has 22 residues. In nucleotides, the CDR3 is TGTGCCAGCACTCGACGCTCCTCTCCGGGACAGACCTTGACGAGGTCCACCGGGGAGCTGTTTTTT. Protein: CASTRRSSPGQTLTRSTGELFF.

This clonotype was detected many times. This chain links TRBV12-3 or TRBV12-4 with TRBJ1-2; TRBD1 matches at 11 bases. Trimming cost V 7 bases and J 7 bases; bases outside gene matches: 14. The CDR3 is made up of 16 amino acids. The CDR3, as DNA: TGTGCCAGCACTATGAGGGGGGGGACAGGGGGTTCTGGCTACACCTTC. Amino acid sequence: CASTMRGGTGGSGYTF.

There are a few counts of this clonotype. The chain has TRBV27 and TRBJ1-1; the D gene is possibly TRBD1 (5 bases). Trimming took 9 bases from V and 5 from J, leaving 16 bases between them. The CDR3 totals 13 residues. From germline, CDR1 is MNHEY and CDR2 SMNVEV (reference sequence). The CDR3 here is CASSHGGVTEAFF. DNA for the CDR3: TGTGCCAGTTCCCACGGGGGGGTGACTGAAGCTTTCTTT.

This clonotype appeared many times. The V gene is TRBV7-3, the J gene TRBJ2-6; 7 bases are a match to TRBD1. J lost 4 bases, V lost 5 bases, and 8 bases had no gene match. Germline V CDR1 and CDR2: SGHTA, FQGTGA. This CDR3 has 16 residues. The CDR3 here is CASSPQGVRGANVLTF. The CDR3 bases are TGTGCCAGCAGCCCCCAGGGGGTGAGAGGGGCCAACGTCCTGACTTTC. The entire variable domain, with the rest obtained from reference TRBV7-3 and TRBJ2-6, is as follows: GAGVSQTPSNKVTEKGKYVELRCDPISGHTALYWYRQSLGQGPEFLIYFQGTGAADDSGLPNDRFFAVRPEGSVSTLKIQRTERGDSAVYLCASSPQGVRGANVLTFGAGSRLTVL.

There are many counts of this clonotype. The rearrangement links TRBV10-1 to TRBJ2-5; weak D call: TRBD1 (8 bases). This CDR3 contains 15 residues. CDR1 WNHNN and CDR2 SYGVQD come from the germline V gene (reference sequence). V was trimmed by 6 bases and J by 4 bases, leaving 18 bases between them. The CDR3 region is CASSYSTGEGETQYF. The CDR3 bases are TGCGCCAGCAGCTATTCGACAGGGGAGGGAGAGACCCAGTACTTC.

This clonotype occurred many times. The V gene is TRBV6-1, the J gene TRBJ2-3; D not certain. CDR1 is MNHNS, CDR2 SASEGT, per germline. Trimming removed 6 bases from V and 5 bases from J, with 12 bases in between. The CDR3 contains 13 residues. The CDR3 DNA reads TGTGCCAGCAGCCTATCAGAGCAAGATACGCAGTATTTT. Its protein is CASSLSEQDTQYF.

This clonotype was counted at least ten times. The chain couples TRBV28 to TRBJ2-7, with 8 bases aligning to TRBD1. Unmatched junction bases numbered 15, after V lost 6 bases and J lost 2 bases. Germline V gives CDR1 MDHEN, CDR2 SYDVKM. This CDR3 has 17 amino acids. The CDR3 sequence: CASRRLRWDRQTYEQYF. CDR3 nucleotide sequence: TGTGCCAGCAGGCGACTTAGGTGGGACAGGCAAACCTACGAGCAGTACTTC.

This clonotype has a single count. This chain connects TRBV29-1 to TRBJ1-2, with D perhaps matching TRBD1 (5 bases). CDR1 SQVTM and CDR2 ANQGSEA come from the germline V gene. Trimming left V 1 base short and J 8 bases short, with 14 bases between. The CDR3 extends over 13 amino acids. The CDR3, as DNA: TGCAGCGTTGAAGCTCAGGGTTCAGCGGGCTACACCTTC. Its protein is CSVEAQGSAGYTF.

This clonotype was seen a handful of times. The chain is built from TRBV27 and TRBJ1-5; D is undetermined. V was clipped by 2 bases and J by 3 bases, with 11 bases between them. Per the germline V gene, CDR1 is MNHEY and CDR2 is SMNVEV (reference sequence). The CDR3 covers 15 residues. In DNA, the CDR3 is TGTGCCAGCAGTTTAAGGTGGGGAACCAATCAGCCCCAGCATTTT. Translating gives CASSLRWGTNQPQHF.

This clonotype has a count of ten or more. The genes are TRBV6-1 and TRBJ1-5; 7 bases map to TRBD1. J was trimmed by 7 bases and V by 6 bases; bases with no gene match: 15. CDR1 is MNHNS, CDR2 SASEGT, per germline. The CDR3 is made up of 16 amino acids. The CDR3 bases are TGTGCCAGCAGCCCCCTAAACAGGGGTCGGGGACAGCCCCAGCATTTT. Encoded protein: CASSPLNRGRGQPQHF.

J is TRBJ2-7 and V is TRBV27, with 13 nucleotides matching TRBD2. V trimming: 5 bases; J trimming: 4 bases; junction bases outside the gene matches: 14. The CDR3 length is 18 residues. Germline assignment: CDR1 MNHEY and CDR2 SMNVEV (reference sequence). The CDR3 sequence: CASSPSGLAGEFRYEQYF. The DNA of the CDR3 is TGTGCCAGCAGTCCGTCCGGACTAGCGGGAGAATTTAGATACGAGCAGTACTTC.

The CDR3 loop reads CASSLPGFLETQYF. In nucleotides, the CDR3 is TGTGCCAGCAGCTTACCAGGGTTCTTGGAGACCCAGTACTTC. The gene calls are TRBV11-2 and TRBJ2-5, with D possibly TRBD1 on 5 matching bases. The CDR3 spans 14 residues. V was pared by 2 bases and J by 5 bases, with 12 bases between. The germline gives CDR1 SGHAT, CDR2 FQNNGV.

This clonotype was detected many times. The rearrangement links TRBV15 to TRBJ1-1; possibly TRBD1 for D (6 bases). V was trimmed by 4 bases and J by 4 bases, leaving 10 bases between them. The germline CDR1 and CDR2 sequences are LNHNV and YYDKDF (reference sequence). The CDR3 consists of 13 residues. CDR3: CATSITGFTEAFF. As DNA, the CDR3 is TGTGCCACCAGCATTACAGGGTTCACTGAAGCTTTCTTT. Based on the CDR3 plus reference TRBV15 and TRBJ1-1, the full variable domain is DAMVIQNPRYQVTQFGKPVTLSCSQTLNHNVMYWYQQKSSQAPKLLFHYYDKDFNNEADTPDNFQSRRPNTSFCFLDIRSPGLGDTAMYLCATSITGFTEAFFGQGTRLTVV.

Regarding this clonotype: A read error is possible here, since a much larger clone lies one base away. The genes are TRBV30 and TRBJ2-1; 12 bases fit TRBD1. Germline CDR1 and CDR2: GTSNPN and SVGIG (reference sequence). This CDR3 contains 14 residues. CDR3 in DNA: TGTGCCTGGAGTTCCGGGACAGGGGGCAATGAGAAGTTCTTC. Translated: CAWSSGTGGNEKFF. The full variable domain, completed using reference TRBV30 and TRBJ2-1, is SQTIHQWPATLVQPVGSPLSLECTVEGTSNPNLYWYRQAAGRGLQLLFYSVGIGQISSEVPQNLSASRPQDRQFILSSKKLLLSDSGFYLCAWSSGTGGNEKFFGPGTRLTVL.

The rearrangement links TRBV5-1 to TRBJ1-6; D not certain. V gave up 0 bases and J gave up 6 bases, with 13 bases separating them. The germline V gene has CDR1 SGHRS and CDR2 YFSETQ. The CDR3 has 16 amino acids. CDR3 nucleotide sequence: TGCGCCAGCAGCTTGGGAGGCCGGATTGGTAATTCACCCCTCCACTTT. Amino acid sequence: CASSLGGRIGNSPLHF. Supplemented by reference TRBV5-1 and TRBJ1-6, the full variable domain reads KAGVTQTPRYLIKTRGQQVTLSCSPISGHRSVSWYQQTPGQGLQFLFEYFSETQRNKGNFPGRFSGRQFSNSRSEMNVSTLELGDSALYLCASSLGGRIGNSPLHFGNGTRLTVT.